Presented here are 10 T cell receptor beta chains from one specimen sequenced in a study of metastatic and nonmetastatic thyroid tumors. MiXCR re-clonotyped the PCR reads for TCRdb. The table has 8,000 to 10,000 clones, 35% to 45% seen once; the top ten hold about a fifth. Patients underwent thyroid surgery, and none had received any treatment before it. The sample taken for sequencing was tumor tissue. The origin of the receptors is a female donor with papillary thyroid cancer or a benign thyroid nodule (not recorded which). Some clones in this sample may be carry-over from other donors' samples.

This clone was observed a few times. The rearrangement joins TRBV30 to TRBJ2-7; D may be TRBD1 (7 bases). The germline CDR1 and CDR2 sequences are GTSNPN and SVGIG (reference sequence). The CDR3 loop spans 13 amino acids. V was pared by 4 bases and J by 3 bases, with 13 bases between. CDR3 in DNA: TGTGCCTGGAATGGAGGGGGCAGCTACGAGCAGTACTTC. This sequence encodes CAWNGGGSYEQYF.

The gene calls are TRBV6-2 or TRBV6-3 and TRBJ2-5; 7 nucleotides line up with TRBD2. The germline gives CDR1 MNHEY, CDR2 SVGEGT. This CDR3 has 12 residues. V lost 6 bases, J lost 7 bases, and 5 bases stayed unmatched. The CDR3 is CASRGEGGTQYF. CDR3 DNA sequence: TGTGCCAGCAGAGGGGAGGGCGGGACCCAGTACTTC.

The rearrangement joins TRBV12-3 or TRBV12-4 to TRBJ1-2; D remains ambiguous. The CDR3 length is 13 residues. V lost 7 bases and J lost 7, with 16 bases in between. The CDR3: CASTVVGEGGYTF. The CDR3 bases are TGTGCCAGCACGGTAGTCGGAGAGGGTGGCTACACCTTC.

This clone was found a few times. The rearrangement joins TRBV27 to TRBJ2-5, with D perhaps TRBD1 or TRBD2 (6 bases each). Germline V gives CDR1 MNHEY, CDR2 SMNVEV (reference sequence). This CDR3 is built from 15 residues. Between the trimmed V and J ends, which lost 3 bases and 0 bases, there was a span of 11 bases. CDR3 nucleotide sequence: TGTGCCAGCAGTTTGGGGGGCCGTGACCAAGAGACCCAGTACTTC. Translated, it gives CASSLGGRDQETQYF.

V is TRBV6-1 and J is TRBJ1-1; TRBD1 matches at 9 bases. CDR1 and CDR2 (germline): MNHNS, SASEGT. Losses at the gene ends were 4 bases for V and 5 bases for J; bases not matched to a gene: 5. The CDR3 has 14 amino acids. CDR3 sequence reads: CASSARTGVTEAFF. The CDR3 DNA follows: TGTGCCAGCAGTGCCCGGACAGGGGTTACTGAAGCTTTCTTT.

Judged by abundance, this clone is medium-sized. This rearrangement joins TRBV19 to TRBJ2-7; D may correspond to TRBD1 or TRBD2 (5 bases each). Per germline, CDR1 LNHDA and CDR2 SQIVND (reference sequence). This CDR3 has 15 amino acids. V dropped 1 base and J dropped 3 bases, with 13 bases sitting between them. CDR3 loop: CASSIAGATFYEQYF. The CDR3 DNA is TGTGCCAGTAGTATAGCCGGGGCAACCTTCTACGAGCAGTACTTC.

In this sample, this clone is medium-sized. The V call is TRBV6-2 or TRBV6-3, the J call TRBJ2-1, with D possibly called TRBD1 or TRBD2 (6 bases each). The V gene lost 5 bases and the J gene lost 6 bases, with 17 bases spanning the gap. The CDR3 length is 15 residues. Germline V gene sequence: CDR1 MNHEY, CDR2 SVGEGT. The CDR3 reads CASSPLRGDTNEQFF. Here the CDR3 DNA reads TGTGCCAGCAGTCCTCTTAGGGGGGACACCAATGAGCAGTTCTTC.

This chain uses TRBV30 with TRBJ1-2; tentatively, D is TRBD1 (5 bases). Trimming took off 0 bases at V and 2 bases at J, with 10 bases between the two ends. The V gene's germline CDR1 is GTSNPN and CDR2 SVGIG (reference sequence). The CDR3 length is 14 residues. This CDR3 is CAWSVRRGNYGYTF. CDR3 sequence (DNA): TGTGCCTGGAGTGTTCGTCGGGGGAACTATGGCTACACCTTC.

The rearrangement joins TRBV7-2 to TRBJ1-3; 8 positions agree with TRBD1. In germline, CDR1 is SGHTA, CDR2 FQGNSA. The CDR3 has 15 residues. V was pared by 4 bases and J by 7 bases, with 9 bases of the junction left unmatched. The CDR3 DNA reads TGTGCCAGCAGCTATGGACAGGGAAAAGGCAACACCATATATTTT. Residues: CASSYGQGKGNTIYF.

The V gene is TRBV30, the J gene TRBJ1-1; weak D call: TRBD1 (5 bases). The CDR3 covers 11 residues. Per germline, CDR1 GTSNPN and CDR2 SVGIG (reference sequence). Trimming removed 2 bases at V and 8 bases at J, with 9 bases between. The CDR3 coding sequence is TGTGCCTGGAGTAGGGGAAGGGAAGCTTTCTTT. As protein: CAWSRGREAFF.